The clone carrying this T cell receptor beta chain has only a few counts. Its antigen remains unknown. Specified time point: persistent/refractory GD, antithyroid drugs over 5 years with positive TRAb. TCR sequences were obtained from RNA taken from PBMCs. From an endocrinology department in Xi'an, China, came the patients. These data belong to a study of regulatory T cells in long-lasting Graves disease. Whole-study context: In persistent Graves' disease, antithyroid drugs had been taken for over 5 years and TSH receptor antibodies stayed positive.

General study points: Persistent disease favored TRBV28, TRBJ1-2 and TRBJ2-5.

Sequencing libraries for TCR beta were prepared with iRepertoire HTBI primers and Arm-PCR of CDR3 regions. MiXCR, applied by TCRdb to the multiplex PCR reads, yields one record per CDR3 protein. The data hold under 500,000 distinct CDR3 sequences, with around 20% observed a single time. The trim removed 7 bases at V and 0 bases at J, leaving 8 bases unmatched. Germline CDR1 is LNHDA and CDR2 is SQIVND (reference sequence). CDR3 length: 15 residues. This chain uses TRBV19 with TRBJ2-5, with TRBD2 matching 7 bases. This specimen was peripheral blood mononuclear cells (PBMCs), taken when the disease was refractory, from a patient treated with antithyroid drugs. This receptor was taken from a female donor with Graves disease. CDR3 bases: TGTGCCAGTAAACGAGCGGGATTGGACCAAGAGACCCAGTACTTC. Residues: CASKRAGLDQETQYF.